What follows describes a single TCR beta chain. Other DNA sequences in the sample encode the same CDR3. The record originates from a study of shared clonotypes between healthy human individuals. Trimming took off 4 bases at V and 2 bases at J, with 9 bases between the two ends. The CDR3 length is 14 residues. The germline gives CDR1 SGHTA, CDR2 FQGNSA. The protocol was immunoSEQ multiplex PCR, while the TCRdb copy is restricted to in-frame clones and leaves out a portion. The sample includes some 2.1 million clones, 90% to 95% seen only once; the top ten take roughly 0.13%. The chain recombines TRBV7-2 with TRBJ2-1; no reliable D call. This receptor was obtained from a man between 18 and 35 years old in good health. Sequencing used naive CD4+ T cells sorted from blood. Specified subset: CD45RA+ positively selected. The CDR3 protein is CASSSDPTYNEQFF. CDR3 bases: TGTGCCAGCAGCTCGGACCCAACCTACAATGAGCAGTTCTTC.